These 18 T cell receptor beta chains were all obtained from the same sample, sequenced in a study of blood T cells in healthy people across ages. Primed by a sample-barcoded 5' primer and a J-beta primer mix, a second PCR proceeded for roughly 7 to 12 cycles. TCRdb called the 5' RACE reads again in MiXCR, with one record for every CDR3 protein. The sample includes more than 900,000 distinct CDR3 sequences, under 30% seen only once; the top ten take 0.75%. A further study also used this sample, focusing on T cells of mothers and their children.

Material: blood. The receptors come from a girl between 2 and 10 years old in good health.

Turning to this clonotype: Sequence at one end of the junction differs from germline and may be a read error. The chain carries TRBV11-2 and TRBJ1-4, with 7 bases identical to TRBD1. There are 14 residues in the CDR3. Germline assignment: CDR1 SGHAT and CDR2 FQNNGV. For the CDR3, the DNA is TGTGCCAGCAGCTTAGGGACAGGAGCTGAAAAACCGTTTTTT. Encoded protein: CASSLGTGAEKPFF.

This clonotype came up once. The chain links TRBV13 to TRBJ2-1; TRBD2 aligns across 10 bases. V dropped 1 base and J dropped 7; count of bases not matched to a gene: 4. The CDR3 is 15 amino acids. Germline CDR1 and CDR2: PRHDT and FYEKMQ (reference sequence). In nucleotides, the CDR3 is TGTGCCAGCAGCTTAGCGGCTAGCGGGAGTAATGAGCAGTTCTTC. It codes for CASSLAASGSNEQFF.

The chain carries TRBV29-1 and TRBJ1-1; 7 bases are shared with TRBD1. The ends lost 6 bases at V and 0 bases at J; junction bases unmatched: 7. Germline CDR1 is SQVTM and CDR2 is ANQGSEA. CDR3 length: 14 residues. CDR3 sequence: CSVEGGQVNTEAFF. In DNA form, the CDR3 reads TGCAGCGTCGAGGGAGGACAGGTGAACACTGAAGCTTTCTTT.

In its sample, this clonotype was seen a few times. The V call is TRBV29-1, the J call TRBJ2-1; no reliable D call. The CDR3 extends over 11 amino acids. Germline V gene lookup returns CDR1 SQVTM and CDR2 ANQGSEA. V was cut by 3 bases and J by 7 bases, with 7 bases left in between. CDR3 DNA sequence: TGCAGCGTTGACGCCGGGAATGAGCAGTTCTTC. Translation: CSVDAGNEQFF.

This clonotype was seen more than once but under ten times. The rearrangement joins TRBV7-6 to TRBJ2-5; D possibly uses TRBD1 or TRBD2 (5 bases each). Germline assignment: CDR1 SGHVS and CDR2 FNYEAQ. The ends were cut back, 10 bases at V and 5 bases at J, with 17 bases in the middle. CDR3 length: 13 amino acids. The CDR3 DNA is TGTGCCACCGATAGAGGGGACGGTGAGACCCAGTACTTC. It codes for CATDRGDGETQYF.

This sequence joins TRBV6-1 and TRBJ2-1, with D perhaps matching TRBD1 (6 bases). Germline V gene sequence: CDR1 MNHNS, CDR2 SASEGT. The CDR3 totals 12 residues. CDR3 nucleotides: TGTGCTGCGGAACAGGGAGTAAATGAGCAGTTCTTC. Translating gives CAAEQGVNEQFF.

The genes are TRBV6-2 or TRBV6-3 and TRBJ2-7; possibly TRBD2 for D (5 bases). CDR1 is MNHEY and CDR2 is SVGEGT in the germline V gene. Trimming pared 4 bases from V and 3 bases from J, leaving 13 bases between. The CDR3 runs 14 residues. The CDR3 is CASSFSGDFYEQYF. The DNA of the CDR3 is TGTGCCAGCAGTTTCTCCGGGGATTTCTACGAGCAGTACTTC.

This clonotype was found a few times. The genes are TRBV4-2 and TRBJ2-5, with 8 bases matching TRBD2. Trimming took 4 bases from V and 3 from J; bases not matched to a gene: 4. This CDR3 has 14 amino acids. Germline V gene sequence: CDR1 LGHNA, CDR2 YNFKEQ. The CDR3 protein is CASSRRSGEETQYF. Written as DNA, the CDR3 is TGTGCCAGCAGCCGACGTAGCGGGGAAGAGACCCAGTACTTC.

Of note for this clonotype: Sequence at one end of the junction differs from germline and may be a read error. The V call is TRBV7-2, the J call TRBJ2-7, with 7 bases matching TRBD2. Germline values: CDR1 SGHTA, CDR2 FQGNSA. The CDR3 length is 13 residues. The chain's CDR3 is CAGSGGRAGEQYF. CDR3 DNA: TGTGCCGGCAGTGGGGGGAGGGCGGGGGAGCAGTACTTC.

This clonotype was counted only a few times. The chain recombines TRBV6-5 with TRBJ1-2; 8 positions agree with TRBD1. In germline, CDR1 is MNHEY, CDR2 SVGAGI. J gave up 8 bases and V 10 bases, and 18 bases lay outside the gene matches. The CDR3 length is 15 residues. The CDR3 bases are TGTGCCATCGCCCGCGGACAGGGCTCGGTTAAGGGCTACACCTTC. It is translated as CAIARGQGSVKGYTF.

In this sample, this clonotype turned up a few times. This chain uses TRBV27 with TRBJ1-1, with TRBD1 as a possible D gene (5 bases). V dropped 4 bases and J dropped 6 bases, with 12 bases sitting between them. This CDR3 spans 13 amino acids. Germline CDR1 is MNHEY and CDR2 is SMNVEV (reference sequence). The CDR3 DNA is TGTGCCAGCAGTTACTCGGGACTTTCTGAAGCTTTCTTT. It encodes CASSYSGLSEAFF.

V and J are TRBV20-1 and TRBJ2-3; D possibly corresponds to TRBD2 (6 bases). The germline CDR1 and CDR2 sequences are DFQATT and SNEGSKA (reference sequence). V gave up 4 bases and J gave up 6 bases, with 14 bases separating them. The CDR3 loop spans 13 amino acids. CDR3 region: CSATGTPPDTQYF. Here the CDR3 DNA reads TGCAGTGCTACCGGGACTCCCCCGGATACGCAGTATTTT.

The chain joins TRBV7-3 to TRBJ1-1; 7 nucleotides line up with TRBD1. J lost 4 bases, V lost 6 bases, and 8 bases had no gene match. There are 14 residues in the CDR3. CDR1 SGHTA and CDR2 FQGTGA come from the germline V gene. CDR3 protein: CASSFTGVITEAFF. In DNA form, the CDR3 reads TGTGCCAGCAGTTTCACAGGGGTTATCACTGAAGCTTTCTTT. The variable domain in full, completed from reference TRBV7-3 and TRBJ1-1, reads GAGVSQTPSNKVTEKGKYVELRCDPISGHTALYWYRQSLGQGPEFLIYFQGTGAADDSGLPNDRFFAVRPEGSVSTLKIQRTERGDSAVYLCASSFTGVITEAFFGQGTRLTVV.

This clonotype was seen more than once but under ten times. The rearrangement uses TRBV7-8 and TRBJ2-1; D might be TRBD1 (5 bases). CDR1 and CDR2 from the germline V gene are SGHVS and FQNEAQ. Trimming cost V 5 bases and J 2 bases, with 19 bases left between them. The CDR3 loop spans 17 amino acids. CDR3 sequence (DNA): TGTGCCAGCAGCCCCGGAGTTGACAGCCTAGCCTACAATGAGCAGTTCTTC. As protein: CASSPGVDSLAYNEQFF.

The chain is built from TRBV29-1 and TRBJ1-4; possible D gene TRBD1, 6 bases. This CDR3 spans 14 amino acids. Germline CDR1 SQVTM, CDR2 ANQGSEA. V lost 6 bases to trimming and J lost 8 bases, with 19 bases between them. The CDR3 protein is CSVEPRDKHEKLFF. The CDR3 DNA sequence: TGCAGCGTCGAGCCCCGGGACAAGCACGAAAAACTGTTTTTT. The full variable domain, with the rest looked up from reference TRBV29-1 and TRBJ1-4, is SAVISQKPSRDICQRGTSLTIQCQVDSQVTMMFWYRQQPGQSLTLIATANQGSEATYESGFVIDKFPISRPNLTFSTLTVSNMSPEDSSIYLCSVEPRDKHEKLFFGSGTQLSVL.

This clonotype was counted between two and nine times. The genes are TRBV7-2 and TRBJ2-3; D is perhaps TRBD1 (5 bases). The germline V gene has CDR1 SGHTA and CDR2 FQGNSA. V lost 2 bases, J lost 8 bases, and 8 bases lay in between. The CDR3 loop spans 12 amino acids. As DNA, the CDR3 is TGTGCCAGCAGCTTAATGGGGCGTACGCAGTATTTT. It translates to CASSLMGRTQYF.

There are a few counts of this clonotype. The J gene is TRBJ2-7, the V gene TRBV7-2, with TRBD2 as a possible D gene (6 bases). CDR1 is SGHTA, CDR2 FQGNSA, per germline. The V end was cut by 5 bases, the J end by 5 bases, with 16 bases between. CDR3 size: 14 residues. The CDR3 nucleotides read TGTGCCAGCAGCGGAGGGGTCCAGTTCCACGAGCAGTACTTC. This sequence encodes CASSGGVQFHEQYF.

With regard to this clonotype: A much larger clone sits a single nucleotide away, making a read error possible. As DNA, the CDR3 is TGCAGTGTACTCAACCAAGAGACCCAGTACTTC. Its translation is CSVLNQETQYF. The chain carries TRBV20-1 and TRBJ2-5; no definite D call. The germline CDR1 and CDR2 sequences are DFQATT and SNEGSKA (reference sequence). This CDR3 has 11 residues. Between the trimmed V and J ends, which lost 7 bases and 0 bases, there was a span of 6 bases.